Following are 8 T cell receptor beta chains from one sample sequenced in a study of T-cell memory formation after mild COVID-19. TCRdb reanalysed the 5' RACE reads using MiXCR and keeps one entry per CDR3 protein. The sample consists of 150,000 to 200,000 distinct CDR3 sequences, 11% of them appearing once. The material sequenced was PBMCs or a T cell subset sorted from them (not recorded which). The receptors here all came from a man between 18 and 35 years old who had mild COVID-19 (a few samples of this study predate the infection). Cell type and time point are not known.

The gene calls are TRBV27 and TRBJ1-2; perhaps TRBD1 as D (6 bases). Germline values: CDR1 MNHEY, CDR2 SMNVEV (reference sequence). Trimming took 5 bases from V and 5 from J, leaving 15 bases between them. This CDR3 spans 14 amino acids. DNA of the CDR3: TGTGCCAGCAGTCTTACAGGGCTAGGGTATGGCTACACCTTC. It codes for CASSLTGLGYGYTF.

The chain is built from TRBV7-9 and TRBJ2-5; D may be TRBD2 (5 bases). The V gene's germline CDR1 is SEHNR and CDR2 FQNEAQ (reference sequence). Deletions cut 3 bases from V and 5 bases from J, with 13 bases between. The CDR3 consists of 14 residues. The CDR3 sequence: CASSFPGFSETQYF. CDR3 coding DNA: TGTGCCAGCAGCTTCCCGGGGTTCAGCGAGACCCAGTACTTC. Complete variable domain (other parts from reference TRBV7-9 and TRBJ2-5): DTGVSQNPRHKITKRGQNVTFRCDPISEHNRLYWYRQTLGQGPEFLTYFQNEAQLEKSRLLSDRFSAERPKGSFSTLEIQRTEQGDSAMYLCASSFPGFSETQYFGPGTRLLVL.

This clonotype was observed a few times. The J gene is TRBJ2-5, the V gene TRBV4-3; no firm D call. The CDR3 runs 14 residues. Germline CDR1 is LGHNA and CDR2 is YSLEER. V was clipped by 5 bases and J by 5 bases, with 15 bases between them. CDR3 protein: CASSSLIPRETQYF. CDR3 nucleotide sequence: TGCGCCAGCAGCTCTCTAATCCCGCGGGAGACCCAGTACTTC.

This clonotype is labeled as medium-sized (0.01 to 0.1%). This chain uses TRBV7-9 with TRBJ2-3; perhaps TRBD2 as D (6 bases). V lost 4 bases and J lost 0, with 11 bases in between. Germline CDR1 reads SEHNR; CDR2 reads FQNEAQ (reference sequence). The CDR3 totals 15 residues. The CDR3: CASSSLAESTDTQYF. CDR3 sequence (DNA): TGTGCCAGCAGCTCATTAGCGGAGAGCACAGATACGCAGTATTTT.

This clonotype appeared a few times. This sequence joins TRBV20-1 and TRBJ2-5; the match to TRBD1 covers 7 bases. This CDR3 is built from 13 residues. The germline V gene encodes CDR1 DFQATT and CDR2 SNEGSKA (reference sequence). The V gene end was trimmed by 1 base and the J gene end by 4 bases; junction bases not matched to a gene: 3. CDR3 sequence (DNA): TGCAGTGCTAGAGTCACAGGGGTAGAGACCCAGTACTTC. This codes for CSARVTGVETQYF.

The chain couples TRBV14 to TRBJ1-4; no reliable D call. This CDR3 contains 12 residues. Looked up from germline, CDR1 is SGHDN and CDR2 is FVKESK. V was pared by 4 bases and J by 8 bases, with 8 bases between. CDR3 protein: CASSRLGEKLFF. The CDR3 DNA sequence: TGTGCCAGCAGCCGTCTGGGAGAAAAACTGTTTTTT.

This clonotype has more than one count but fewer than ten. The rearrangement links TRBV4-1 to TRBJ2-3, with 10 nucleotides matching TRBD2. Trimming took 3 bases from V and 5 from J; bases not matched to a gene: 20. The CDR3 covers 20 residues. CDR1 MGHRA and CDR2 YSYEKL come from the germline V gene. The CDR3 protein is CASSHWDTLKSTSGVDTQYF. In DNA, the CDR3 is TGCGCCAGCAGCCATTGGGACACCCTAAAATCCACTAGCGGGGTAGATACGCAGTATTTT.

This clonotype occurred many times. Compared with germline, one end of the junction differs, possibly owing to a read error. V is TRBV5-1 and J is TRBJ2-5; D not resolved. This CDR3 has 11 residues. CDR1 and CDR2 from the germline V gene are SGHRS and YFSETQ. In DNA form, the CDR3 reads TGTGCCAGCAGCTTAAGAGAGACCCAGTACTTC. Amino acids: CASSLRETQYF.